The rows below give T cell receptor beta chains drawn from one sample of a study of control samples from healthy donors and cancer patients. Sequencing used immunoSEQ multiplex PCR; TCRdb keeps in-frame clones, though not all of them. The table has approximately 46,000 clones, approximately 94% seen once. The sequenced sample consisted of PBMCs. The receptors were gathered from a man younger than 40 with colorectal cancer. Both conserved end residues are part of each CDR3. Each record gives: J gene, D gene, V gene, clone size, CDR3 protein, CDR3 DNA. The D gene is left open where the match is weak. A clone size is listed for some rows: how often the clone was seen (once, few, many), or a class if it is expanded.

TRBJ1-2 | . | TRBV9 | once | CASSRTQSPYGYTF | TGTGCCAGCAGCCGGACTCAAAGCCCTTATGGCTACACCTTC
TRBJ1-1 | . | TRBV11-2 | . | CASSLERDTEAFF | TGTGCCAGCAGCTTAGAGAGAGACACTGAAGCTTTCTTT
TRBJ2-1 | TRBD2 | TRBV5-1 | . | CASGWTGRGHEQFF | TGCGCCAGCGGCTGGACGGGGAGGGGACATGAGCAGTTCTTC
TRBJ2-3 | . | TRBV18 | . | CASSPAFGGTDTQYF | TGTGCCAGCTCACCGGCCTTTGGGGGCACAGATACGCAGTATTTT
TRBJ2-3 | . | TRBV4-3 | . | CASSHDPRGDTQYF | TGCGCCAGCAGCCACGACCCCCGCGGAGATACGCAGTATTTT
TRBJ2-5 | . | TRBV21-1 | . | CASSKAGTGPQETQYF | TGTGCCAGCAGCAAAGCCGGGACAGGACCCCAAGAGACCCAGTACTTC
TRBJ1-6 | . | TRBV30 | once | CAWDRDANSPLHF | TGTGCCTGGGACCGGGATGCTAATTCACCCCTCCACTTT
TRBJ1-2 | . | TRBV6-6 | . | CASSGGNREKYGYTF | TGTGCCAGCAGTGGAGGAAATCGGGAAAAATATGGCTACACCTTC
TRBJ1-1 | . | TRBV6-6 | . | CASTEGRSNTEAFF | TGTGCCAGCACCGAGGGCAGGTCCAACACTGAAGCTTTCTTT
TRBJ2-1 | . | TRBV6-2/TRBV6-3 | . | CASNPTGHYNEQFF | TGTGCCAGCAACCCGACAGGACATTACAATGAGCAGTTCTTC
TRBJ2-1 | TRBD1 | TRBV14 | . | CASSQGTGTEQFF | TGTGCCAGCAGCCAAGGGACAGGGACTGAGCAGTTCTTC
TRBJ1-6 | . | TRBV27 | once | CASTPRPNSPLHF | TGTGCCAGCACCCCGAGGCCAAATTCACCCCTCCACTTT
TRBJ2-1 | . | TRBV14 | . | CASSQVSLASVLGRINEQFF | TGTGCCAGCAGCCAAGTTTCGCTAGCGTCAGTTCTAGGGCGGATCAATGAGCAGTTCTTC
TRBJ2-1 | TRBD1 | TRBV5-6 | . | CASSLVTGTASSYNEQFF | TGTGCCAGCAGCTTAGTAACCGGGACAGCCAGCTCCTACAATGAGCAGTTCTTC
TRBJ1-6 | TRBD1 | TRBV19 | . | CASRGQGGSPLHF | TGTGCCAGTCGGGGACAGGGGGGTTCACCCCTCCACTTT
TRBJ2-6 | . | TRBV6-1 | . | CASSATRVGTGANVLTF | TGTGCCAGCAGTGCGACTAGGGTAGGAACTGGGGCCAACGTCCTGACTTTC
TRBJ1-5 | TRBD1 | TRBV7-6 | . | CASSHLTRTGRVPNQPQHF | TGTGCCAGCAGCCATTTGACCCGGACAGGGCGTGTGCCCAATCAGCCCCAGCATTTT
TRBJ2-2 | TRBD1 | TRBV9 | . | CASSLNEGADTGELFF | TGTGCCAGCAGCCTGAATGAGGGGGCCGACACCGGGGAGCTGTTTTTT
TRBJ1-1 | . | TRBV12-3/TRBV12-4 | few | CASSLTLNTEAFF | TGTGCCAGCAGTTTGACATTGAACACTGAAGCTTTCTTT
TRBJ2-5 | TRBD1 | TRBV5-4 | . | CASSSQGVQETQYF | TGTGCCAGCAGCTCACAGGGGGTACAAGAGACCCAGTACTTC
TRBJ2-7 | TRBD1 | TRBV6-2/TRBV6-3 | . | CASSRQGNSYEQYF | TGTGCCAGCAGCAGACAGGGTAACAGCTACGAGCAGTACTTC
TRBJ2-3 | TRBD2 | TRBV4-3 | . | CASSQDRASGGITDTQYF | TGCGCCAGCAGCCAAGATCGGGCTAGCGGGGGAATCACAGATACGCAGTATTTT
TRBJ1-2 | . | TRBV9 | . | CASTRGAVGYTF | TGTGCCAGCACCCGAGGGGCAGTTGGCTACACCTTC
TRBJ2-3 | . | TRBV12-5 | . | CASGLEGGSLDTQYF | TGTGCTAGTGGTTTGGAAGGGGGTTCCCTAGATACGCAGTATTTT
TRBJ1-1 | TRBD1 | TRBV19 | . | CASSSTGVNTEAFF | TGTGCCAGTAGTTCGACAGGGGTTAACACTGAAGCTTTCTTT
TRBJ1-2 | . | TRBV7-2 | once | CASQLVGDLDYGYTF | TGTGCCAGCCAGTTAGTGGGGGATTTAGACTATGGCTACACCTTC
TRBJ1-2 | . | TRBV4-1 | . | CASSLGGGYTF | TGCGCCAGCAGCCTGGGGGGTGGCTACACCTTC
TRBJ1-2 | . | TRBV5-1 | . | CASRAVSNYGYTF | TGCGCCAGCAGGGCTGTCAGTAACTATGGCTACACCTTC
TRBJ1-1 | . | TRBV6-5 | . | CASREPNRVGTEAFF | TGTGCCAGCAGGGAGCCGAACAGGGTTGGCACTGAAGCTTTCTTT
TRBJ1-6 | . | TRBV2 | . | CASKGLSYNSPLHF | TGTGCCAGCAAGGGACTCTCCTATAATTCACCCCTCCACTTT
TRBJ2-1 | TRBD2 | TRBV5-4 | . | CASSLLAGHSYNEQFF | TGTGCCAGCAGCTTACTAGCGGGCCACTCCTACAATGAGCAGTTCTTC
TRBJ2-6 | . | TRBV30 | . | CAWRGYPGANVLTF | TGTGCCTGGAGGGGGTACCCTGGGGCCAACGTCCTGACTTTC
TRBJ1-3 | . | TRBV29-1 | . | CSVGGPDTGNTIYF | TGCAGCGTGGGGGGGCCCGATACTGGAAACACCATATATTTT
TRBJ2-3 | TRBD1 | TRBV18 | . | CASSARQGASTDTQYF | TGTGCCAGCTCAGCCAGACAGGGGGCGAGCACAGATACGCAGTATTTT
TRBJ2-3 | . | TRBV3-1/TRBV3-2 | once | CASSRLYTQYF | TGTGCCAGCAGCCGCCTTTATACGCAGTATTTT
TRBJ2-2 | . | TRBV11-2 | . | CASSLGRGDTGELFF | TGTGCCAGCAGCTTAGGAAGGGGCGACACCGGGGAGCTGTTTTTT
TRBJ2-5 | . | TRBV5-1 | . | CASSLSRSPGQETQYF | TGCGCCAGCAGCTTGAGTCGGAGCCCTGGGCAAGAGACCCAGTACTTC
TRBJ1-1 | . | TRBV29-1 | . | CSVLVGGTEAFF | TGCAGCGTTCTAGTAGGGGGCACTGAAGCTTTCTTT
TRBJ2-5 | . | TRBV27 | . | CASSRGRPLQETQYF | TGTGCCAGCAGTCGGGGTAGGCCCCTGCAAGAGACCCAGTACTTC
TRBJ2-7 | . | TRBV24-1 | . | CATSDLMDGYEQYF | TGTGCCACCAGTGATTTGATGGACGGCTACGAGCAGTACTTC
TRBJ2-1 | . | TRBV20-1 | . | CSASTEGEQFF | TGCAGTGCCTCTACTGAGGGGGAGCAGTTCTTC
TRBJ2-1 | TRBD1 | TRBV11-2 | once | CASSAGTAVGQFF | TGTGCCAGCAGTGCCGGGACAGCCGTTGGGCAGTTCTTC
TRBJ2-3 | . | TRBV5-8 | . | CASPRTSFIPSTDTQYF | TGTGCCAGCCCCCGGACATCCTTTATACCGAGCACAGATACGCAGTATTTT
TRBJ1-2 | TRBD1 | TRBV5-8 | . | CASSLVARGYYGYTF | TGTGCCAGCAGCTTGGTGGCCAGGGGGTACTATGGCTACACCTTC
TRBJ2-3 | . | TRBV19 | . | CASTPNEPFFTDTQYF | TGTGCCAGTACCCCGAATGAGCCATTTTTCACAGATACGCAGTATTTT
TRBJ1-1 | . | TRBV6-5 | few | CASSSPTEAFF | TGTGCCAGCAGTAGCCCGACTGAAGCTTTCTTT
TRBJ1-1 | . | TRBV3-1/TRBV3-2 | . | CASSQELGQGHTEAFF | TGTGCCAGCAGCCAAGAGTTAGGGCAGGGGCACACTGAAGCTTTCTTT
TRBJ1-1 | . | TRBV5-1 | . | CASSLWQVNTEAFF | TGCGCCAGCAGCTTGTGGCAGGTGAACACTGAAGCTTTCTTT
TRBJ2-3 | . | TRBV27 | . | CASSLYGMFSTDTQYF | TGTGCCAGCAGTTTATACGGGATGTTTAGCACAGATACGCAGTATTTT
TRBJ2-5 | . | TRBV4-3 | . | CASSQEGGRSIETQYF | TGCGCCAGCAGCCAAGAAGGAGGGAGGAGTATAGAGACCCAGTACTTC
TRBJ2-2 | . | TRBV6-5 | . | CASSSTRLGTGELFF | TGTGCCAGCAGCTCGACGAGACTGGGAACCGGGGAGCTGTTTTTT
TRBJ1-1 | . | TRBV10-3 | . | CASQQGGKTEAFF | TGTGCCAGCCAACAGGGAGGCAAAACTGAAGCTTTCTTT
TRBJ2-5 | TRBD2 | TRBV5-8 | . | CASSFGGDQETQYF | TGTGCCAGCAGCTTCGGGGGGGACCAAGAGACCCAGTACTTC
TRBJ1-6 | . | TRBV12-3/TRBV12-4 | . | CASRGGYNSPLHF | TGTGCCAGCCGTGGGGGGTATAATTCACCCCTCCACTTT
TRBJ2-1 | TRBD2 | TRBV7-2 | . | CASSLASLAGGLYNEQFF | TGTGCCAGCAGCTTAGCTTCCCTAGCGGGGGGGCTTTACAATGAGCAGTTCTTC
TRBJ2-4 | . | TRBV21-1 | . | CASSRQGGPKNIQYF | TGTGCCAGCAGCAGACAGGGTGGACCCAAAAACATTCAGTACTTC
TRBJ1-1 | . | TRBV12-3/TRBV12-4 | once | CASSRTVNTEAFF | TGTGCCAGCAGTCGCACAGTTAACACTGAAGCTTTCTTT
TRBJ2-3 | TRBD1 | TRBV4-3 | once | CASSQAGGVTDTQYF | TGCGCCAGCAGCCAAGCAGGGGGCGTAACAGATACGCAGTATTTT
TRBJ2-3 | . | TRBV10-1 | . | CASSIGQFSTDTQYF | TGCGCCAGCAGTATAGGACAGTTTAGCACAGATACGCAGTATTTT
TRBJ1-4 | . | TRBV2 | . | CASRPRAPNEKLFF | TGTGCCAGCAGACCCAGGGCTCCTAATGAAAAACTGTTTTTT